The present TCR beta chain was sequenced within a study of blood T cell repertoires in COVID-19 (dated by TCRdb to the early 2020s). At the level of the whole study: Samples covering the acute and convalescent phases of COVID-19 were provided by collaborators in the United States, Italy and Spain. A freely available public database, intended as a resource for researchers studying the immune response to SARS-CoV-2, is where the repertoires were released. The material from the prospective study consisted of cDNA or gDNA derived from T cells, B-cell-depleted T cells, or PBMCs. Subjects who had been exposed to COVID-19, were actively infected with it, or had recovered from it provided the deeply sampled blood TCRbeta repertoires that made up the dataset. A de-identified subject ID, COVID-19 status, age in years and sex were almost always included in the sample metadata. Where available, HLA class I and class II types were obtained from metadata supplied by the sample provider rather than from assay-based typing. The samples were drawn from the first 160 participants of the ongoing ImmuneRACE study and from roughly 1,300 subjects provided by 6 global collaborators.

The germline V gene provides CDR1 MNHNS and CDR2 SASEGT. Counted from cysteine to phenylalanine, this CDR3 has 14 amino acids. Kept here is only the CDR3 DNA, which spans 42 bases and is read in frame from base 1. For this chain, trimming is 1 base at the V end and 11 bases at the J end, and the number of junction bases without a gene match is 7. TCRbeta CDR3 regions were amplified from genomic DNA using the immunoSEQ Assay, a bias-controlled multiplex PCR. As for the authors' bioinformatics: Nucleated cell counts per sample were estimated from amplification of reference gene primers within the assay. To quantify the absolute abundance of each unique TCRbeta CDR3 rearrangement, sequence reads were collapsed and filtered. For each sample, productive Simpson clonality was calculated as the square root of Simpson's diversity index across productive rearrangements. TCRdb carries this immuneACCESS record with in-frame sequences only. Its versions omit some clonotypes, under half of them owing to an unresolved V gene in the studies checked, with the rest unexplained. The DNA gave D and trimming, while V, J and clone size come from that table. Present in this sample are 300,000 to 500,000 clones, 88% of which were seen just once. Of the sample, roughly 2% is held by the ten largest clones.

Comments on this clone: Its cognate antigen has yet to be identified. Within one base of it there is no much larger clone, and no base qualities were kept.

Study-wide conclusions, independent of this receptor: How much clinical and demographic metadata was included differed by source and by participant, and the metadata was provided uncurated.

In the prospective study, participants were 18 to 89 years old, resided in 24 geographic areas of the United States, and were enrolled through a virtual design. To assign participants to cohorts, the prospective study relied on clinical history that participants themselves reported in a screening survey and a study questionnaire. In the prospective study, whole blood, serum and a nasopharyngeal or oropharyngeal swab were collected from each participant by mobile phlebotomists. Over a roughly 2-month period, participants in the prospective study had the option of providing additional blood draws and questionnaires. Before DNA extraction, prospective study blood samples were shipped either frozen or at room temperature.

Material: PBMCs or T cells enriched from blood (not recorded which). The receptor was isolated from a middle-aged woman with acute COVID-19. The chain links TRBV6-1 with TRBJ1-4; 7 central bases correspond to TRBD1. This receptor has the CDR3 CASSEGDSPRKLFF. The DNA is TGTGCCAGCAGTGAAGGGGACAGTCCTCGGAAACTGTTTTTT.